This T cell receptor beta chain emerged from a study of T cell responses to AZD1222 COVID-19 vaccine. The data were produced by immunoSEQ multiplex PCR, yet TCRdb's version contains in-frame clones alone and is incomplete. In the table there are approximately 90,000 clones, roughly 90% of which are singletons. Germline loops: CDR1 LGHDT, CDR2 YNNKEL (reference sequence). V lost 0 bases and J 9 bases, leaving 15 bases between the germline ends. The CDR3 is 15 residues long. About this clone: The antigen remains undetermined.

The study's findings and limits: Only a handful of AZD1222 recipients, more than five in all, had baseline seropositivity. Nearly half of the spike-specific TCRs reportedly recognize variant regions that carry no mutations. Spike-specific TCR breadth rose after two AZD1222 doses, and depth rose as well. Regions 160-218 and 743-854 held dominance among vaccine-associated CD4 TCRs, which spanned spike.

The sample here was peripheral blood, taken 28 days after the second AZD1222 dose. The receptor comes from an adult who received the AZD1222 COVID-19 vaccine. The chain recombines TRBV3-1 (or the pseudogene TRBV3-2) with TRBJ1-5, with a weak D call TRBD1 (5 bases). The CDR3 DNA sequence: TGTGCCAGCAGCCAAGATCGGCAGGGCCCGCGGCCCCAGCATTTT. It yields the protein CASSQDRQGPRPQHF.